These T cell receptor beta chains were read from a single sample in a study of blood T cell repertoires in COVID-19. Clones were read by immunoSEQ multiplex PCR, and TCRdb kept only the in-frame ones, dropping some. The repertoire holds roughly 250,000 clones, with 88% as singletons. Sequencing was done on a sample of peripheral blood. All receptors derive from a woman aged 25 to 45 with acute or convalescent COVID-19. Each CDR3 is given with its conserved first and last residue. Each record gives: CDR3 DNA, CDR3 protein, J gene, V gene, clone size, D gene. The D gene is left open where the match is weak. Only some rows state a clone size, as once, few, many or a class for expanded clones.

CDR3 DNA: TGTGCCAGCAGCGTAGGTCTGGCTTTAAATGAAAAACTGTTTTTT; CDR3 protein: CASSVGLALNEKLFF; J gene: TRBJ1-4; V gene: TRBV9; clone size: .; D gene: .
CDR3 DNA: TGTGCCAGCAGTCCCGGACAGGGCTCTAATGAAAAACTGTTTTTT; CDR3 protein: CASSPGQGSNEKLFF; J gene: TRBJ1-4; V gene: TRBV6-5; clone size: .; D gene: TRBD1
CDR3 DNA: TGTGCCAGCAGCTTAGTAAGGGGCGCGAGCTCTGGAAACACCATATATTTT; CDR3 protein: CASSLVRGASSGNTIYF; J gene: TRBJ1-3; V gene: TRBV7-7; clone size: .; D gene: .
CDR3 DNA: TGTGCCAGCATGCCGACTAGCGGGAGGAAGGGTGAGACCCAGTACTTC; CDR3 protein: CASMPTSGRKGETQYF; J gene: TRBJ2-5; V gene: TRBV7-9; clone size: .; D gene: TRBD2
CDR3 DNA: TGTGCCAGCAGTTTCGCAGGATACACTGAAGCTTTCTTT; CDR3 protein: CASSFAGYTEAFF; J gene: TRBJ1-1; V gene: TRBV12-3/TRBV12-4; clone size: .; D gene: .
CDR3 DNA: TGTGCCAGCAGCCCCCCTGGGCCTGGGGAGCAGTACTTC; CDR3 protein: CASSPPGPGEQYF; J gene: TRBJ2-7; V gene: TRBV3-1/TRBV3-2; clone size: few; D gene: .
CDR3 DNA: TGCGCCAGCAGCCAAGATCCGGGACTTTTGAGCTACAATGAGCAGTTCTTC; CDR3 protein: CASSQDPGLLSYNEQFF; J gene: TRBJ2-1; V gene: TRBV4-3; clone size: .; D gene: .
CDR3 DNA: TGTGCTAGTGGAATGACTCCCGTCTCCTACGAGCAGTACTTC; CDR3 protein: CASGMTPVSYEQYF; J gene: TRBJ2-7; V gene: TRBV12-5; clone size: few; D gene: .
CDR3 DNA: TGTGCCAGCAGCTACCTACAGGGTTCCGGCACAGATACGCAGTATTTT; CDR3 protein: CASSYLQGSGTDTQYF; J gene: TRBJ2-3; V gene: TRBV11-2; clone size: .; D gene: .
CDR3 DNA: TGCGCCAGCAGCTTGATCGCCTCCCTCGGGGGGACAGATACGCAGTATTTT; CDR3 protein: CASSLIASLGGTDTQYF; J gene: TRBJ2-3; V gene: TRBV5-1; clone size: .; D gene: TRBD2
CDR3 DNA: TGCGCCAGCAGCCAAGAAGGGCTGGGTAGCGGGTCCTACAATGAGCAGTTCTTC; CDR3 protein: CASSQEGLGSGSYNEQFF; J gene: TRBJ2-1; V gene: TRBV4-1; clone size: few; D gene: TRBD2
CDR3 DNA: TGTGCCAGCAGGGGACAATCGACGGGCCCAAATGGCTACACCTTC; CDR3 protein: CASRGQSTGPNGYTF; J gene: TRBJ1-2; V gene: TRBV25-1; clone size: .; D gene: .
CDR3 DNA: TGTGCCAGTAGTGCCGCCGGGACTAGCGAGTCCGAGCAGTACTTC; CDR3 protein: CASSAAGTSESEQYF; J gene: TRBJ2-7; V gene: TRBV19; clone size: .; D gene: TRBD2
CDR3 DNA: TGTGCCAGCAGCCTCGGGGATACGCAGTATTTT; CDR3 protein: CASSLGDTQYF; J gene: TRBJ2-3; V gene: TRBV11-3; clone size: .; D gene: .
CDR3 DNA: TGTGCCATCAGTGAGTCGATGTCCGGACTAGCGTACAATGAGCAGTTCTTC; CDR3 protein: CAISESMSGLAYNEQFF; J gene: TRBJ2-1; V gene: TRBV10-3; clone size: .; D gene: TRBD2
CDR3 DNA: TGTGCCAGCAGCGGACGACAGGGGCCCGCCAATGAGCAGTTCTTC; CDR3 protein: CASSGRQGPANEQFF; J gene: TRBJ2-1; V gene: TRBV9; clone size: .; D gene: TRBD1
CDR3 DNA: TGTGCCACCAGGGGGACTAATCAGCCCCAGCATTTT; CDR3 protein: CATRGTNQPQHF; J gene: TRBJ1-5; V gene: TRBV10-3; clone size: .; D gene: TRBD1
CDR3 DNA: TGTGCCAGCTCACCGAGACCGGGGCTAGCGCCCTACAATGAGCAGTTCTTC; CDR3 protein: CASSPRPGLAPYNEQFF; J gene: TRBJ2-1; V gene: TRBV18; clone size: .; D gene: .
CDR3 DNA: TGTGCCAGCAGTGCACAGGGGAGACTAGAGTCAGATGAGCAGTTCTTC; CDR3 protein: CASSAQGRLESDEQFF; J gene: TRBJ2-1; V gene: TRBV25-1; clone size: .; D gene: .
CDR3 DNA: TGCAGTGCTATACAAGAGACCCAGTACTTC; CDR3 protein: CSAIQETQYF; J gene: TRBJ2-5; V gene: TRBV20-1; clone size: .; D gene: .
CDR3 DNA: TGTGCTAGTGGTTTGGGGGACAGGGGGAATCAGCCCCAGCATTTT; CDR3 protein: CASGLGDRGNQPQHF; J gene: TRBJ1-5; V gene: TRBV12-5; clone size: .; D gene: TRBD1
CDR3 DNA: TGTGCCAGCAGCTTAGTTGGGCAGGGCAAGCAGTTCTTC; CDR3 protein: CASSLVGQGKQFF; J gene: TRBJ2-1; V gene: TRBV13; clone size: .; D gene: .
CDR3 DNA: TGTGCCAGCAGCGCCTACGGGGAACCCTATGGCTACACCTTC; CDR3 protein: CASSAYGEPYGYTF; J gene: TRBJ1-2; V gene: TRBV9; clone size: .; D gene: .
CDR3 DNA: TGTGCCAGCAGCTTGGCCACAAACTATGGCTACACCTTC; CDR3 protein: CASSLATNYGYTF; J gene: TRBJ1-2; V gene: TRBV5-4; clone size: .; D gene: .
CDR3 DNA: TGTGCCAGTAGTGCAGGTATCCAAGAGACCCAGTACTTC; CDR3 protein: CASSAGIQETQYF; J gene: TRBJ2-5; V gene: TRBV19; clone size: .; D gene: .
CDR3 DNA: TGTGCCAGCAGCGTAGGAGGGGGCGGCTACACCTTC; CDR3 protein: CASSVGGGGYTF; J gene: TRBJ1-2; V gene: TRBV9; clone size: once; D gene: TRBD1
CDR3 DNA: TGTGCCAGCAGCTTGCCGGGTGGCTATGGCTACACCTTC; CDR3 protein: CASSLPGGYGYTF; J gene: TRBJ1-2; V gene: TRBV9; clone size: .; D gene: .
CDR3 DNA: TGTGCCAGCAGTGAGGGACTAGCGGGAGTATCCCAGTACTTC; CDR3 protein: CASSEGLAGVSQYF; J gene: TRBJ2-7; V gene: TRBV6-1; clone size: few; D gene: TRBD2
CDR3 DNA: TGTGCCAGTAGTATAGGCGGGACAGCTGGACTTTACGGGCAGTACTTC; CDR3 protein: CASSIGGTAGLYGQYF; J gene: TRBJ2-7; V gene: TRBV19; clone size: .; D gene: .
CDR3 DNA: TGTGCCAGCAGCGTAGGAGGGGCTAGCGGGAGGCTGCGGAATGAGCAGTTCTTC; CDR3 protein: CASSVGGASGRLRNEQFF; J gene: TRBJ2-1; V gene: TRBV9; clone size: .; D gene: TRBD2
CDR3 DNA: TGTGCCAGCAGTTTAGACACCTCTAGCACAGATACGCAGTATTTT; CDR3 protein: CASSLDTSSTDTQYF; J gene: TRBJ2-3; V gene: TRBV6-5; clone size: .; D gene: .
CDR3 DNA: TGTGCCAGCAGCTTGTCAGGGGGTTACAATGAGCAGTTCTTC; CDR3 protein: CASSLSGGYNEQFF; J gene: TRBJ2-1; V gene: TRBV5-5; clone size: .; D gene: TRBD1
CDR3 DNA: TGTGCCAGTAGTGTCGCGACAGGGCGCACTGAAGCTTTCTTT; CDR3 protein: CASSVATGRTEAFF; J gene: TRBJ1-1; V gene: TRBV19; clone size: .; D gene: TRBD1
CDR3 DNA: TGTGCCAGCAGCTTACTAGCGGGAGGGCCGGGGAATGAGCAGTTCTTC; CDR3 protein: CASSLLAGGPGNEQFF; J gene: TRBJ2-1; V gene: TRBV4-2; clone size: .; D gene: TRBD2
CDR3 DNA: TGTGCCAGCAGCTCAGGGGCTCAGGGGACCGGTGAAAAACTGTTTTTT; CDR3 protein: CASSSGAQGTGEKLFF; J gene: TRBJ1-4; V gene: TRBV9; clone size: .; D gene: .
CDR3 DNA: TGTGCCAGCAGCCGACCGTCTGTTCTAGCGGGAGTGGCAGATACGCAGTATTTT; CDR3 protein: CASSRPSVLAGVADTQYF; J gene: TRBJ2-3; V gene: TRBV6-6; clone size: few; D gene: TRBD2
CDR3 DNA: TGTGCCAGTAGTTCCCTAGGGACAGGGGATAGAGGGCAGCCCCAGCATTTT; CDR3 protein: CASSSLGTGDRGQPQHF; J gene: TRBJ1-5; V gene: TRBV19; clone size: .; D gene: TRBD1
CDR3 DNA: TGTGCCAGCAGCCCTCGACTAGCGGGAGGCCAAGAGACCCAGTACTTC; CDR3 protein: CASSPRLAGGQETQYF; J gene: TRBJ2-5; V gene: TRBV14; clone size: .; D gene: TRBD2
CDR3 DNA: TGTGCCTGGAACGGACAGCAAGAGACCCAGTACTTC; CDR3 protein: CAWNGQQETQYF; J gene: TRBJ2-5; V gene: TRBV30; clone size: .; D gene: .
CDR3 DNA: TGTGCCAGCAGCCAAGCGGACAGGGTTTATTTT; CDR3 protein: CASSQADRVYF; J gene: TRBJ1-3; V gene: TRBV12-3/TRBV12-4; clone size: .; D gene: TRBD1
CDR3 DNA: TGTGCCAGCTTACCAGCGGGGAGCTCCTACGAGCAGTACTTC; CDR3 protein: CASLPAGSSYEQYF; J gene: TRBJ2-7; V gene: TRBV2; clone size: few; D gene: TRBD2
CDR3 DNA: TGTGCCAGCAGTTCCCTGACAGGAATCAATCAGCCCCAGCATTTT; CDR3 protein: CASSSLTGINQPQHF; J gene: TRBJ1-5; V gene: TRBV6-5; clone size: .; D gene: .
CDR3 DNA: TGTGCCAGCAGCTTAGGACTAGCAGAAAACATTCAGTACTTC; CDR3 protein: CASSLGLAENIQYF; J gene: TRBJ2-4; V gene: TRBV7-8; clone size: .; D gene: TRBD2
CDR3 DNA: TGTGCCAGCAGCTTAGCCGCGGGAGCAGTCCAGGGTTACGAGCAGTACTTC; CDR3 protein: CASSLAAGAVQGYEQYF; J gene: TRBJ2-7; V gene: TRBV7-2; clone size: .; D gene: TRBD2
CDR3 DNA: TGTGCCAGCAGCCCAGGGACTCGAACCGGGGAGCTGTTTTTT; CDR3 protein: CASSPGTRTGELFF; J gene: TRBJ2-2; V gene: TRBV7-2; clone size: .; D gene: .
CDR3 DNA: TGTGCCAGCAGCCTAGGAGCAGGAGGAGAGACCCAGTACTTC; CDR3 protein: CASSLGAGGETQYF; J gene: TRBJ2-5; V gene: TRBV11-2; clone size: .; D gene: .
CDR3 DNA: TGTGCCAGCAGTTCTGGTTCGCGCACTGAAGCTTTCTTT; CDR3 protein: CASSSGSRTEAFF; J gene: TRBJ1-1; V gene: TRBV27; clone size: .; D gene: .
CDR3 DNA: TGTGCCAGCGGGCGACCGGACAGCTATGAAAAACTGTTTTTT; CDR3 protein: CASGRPDSYEKLFF; J gene: TRBJ1-4; V gene: TRBV27; clone size: .; D gene: .
CDR3 DNA: TGCAGGGAATCGGACAGGGGGCGGGGGAGCAATCAGCCCCAGCATTTT; CDR3 protein: CRESDRGRGSNQPQHF; J gene: TRBJ1-5; V gene: TRBV29-1; clone size: few; D gene: TRBD1
CDR3 DNA: TGCAGCGTTGGGGTCCCTAGCGGGAGGAACAATGAGCAGTTCTTC; CDR3 protein: CSVGVPSGRNNEQFF; J gene: TRBJ2-1; V gene: TRBV29-1; clone size: .; D gene: TRBD2
CDR3 DNA: TGTGCCACCAGTGAAGGAGCGGGAGGGCCCTACGAGCAGTACTTC; CDR3 protein: CATSEGAGGPYEQYF; J gene: TRBJ2-7; V gene: TRBV24-1; clone size: .; D gene: TRBD2
CDR3 DNA: TGTGCCAGCAGTTTAGCGGCCAACCCCACAGATACGCAGTATTTT; CDR3 protein: CASSLAANPTDTQYF; J gene: TRBJ2-3; V gene: TRBV6-6; clone size: .; D gene: .